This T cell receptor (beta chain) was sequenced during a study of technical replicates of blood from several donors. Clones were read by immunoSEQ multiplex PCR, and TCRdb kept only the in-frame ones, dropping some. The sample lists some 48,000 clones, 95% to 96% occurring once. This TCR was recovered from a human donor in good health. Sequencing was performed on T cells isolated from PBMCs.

The CDR3: CASSLAAGGRNTIYF. DNA of the CDR3: TGTGCCAGCAGCTTAGCGGCAGGGGGCCGGAACACCATATATTTT. This chain joins TRBV7-2 and TRBJ1-3, with TRBD1 matching over 8 bases. Germline V gene sequence: CDR1 SGHTA, CDR2 FQGNSA. The CDR3 runs 15 residues. V was pared by 0 bases and J by 7 bases, with 5 bases of the junction left unmatched. Full variable domain (rest looked up from reference TRBV7-2 and TRBJ1-3): GAGVSQSPSNKVTEKGKDVELRCDPISGHTALYWYRQSLGQGLEFLIYFQGNSAPDKSGLPSDRFSAERTGGSVSTLTIQRTQQEDSAVYLCASSLAAGGRNTIYFGEGSWLTVV.